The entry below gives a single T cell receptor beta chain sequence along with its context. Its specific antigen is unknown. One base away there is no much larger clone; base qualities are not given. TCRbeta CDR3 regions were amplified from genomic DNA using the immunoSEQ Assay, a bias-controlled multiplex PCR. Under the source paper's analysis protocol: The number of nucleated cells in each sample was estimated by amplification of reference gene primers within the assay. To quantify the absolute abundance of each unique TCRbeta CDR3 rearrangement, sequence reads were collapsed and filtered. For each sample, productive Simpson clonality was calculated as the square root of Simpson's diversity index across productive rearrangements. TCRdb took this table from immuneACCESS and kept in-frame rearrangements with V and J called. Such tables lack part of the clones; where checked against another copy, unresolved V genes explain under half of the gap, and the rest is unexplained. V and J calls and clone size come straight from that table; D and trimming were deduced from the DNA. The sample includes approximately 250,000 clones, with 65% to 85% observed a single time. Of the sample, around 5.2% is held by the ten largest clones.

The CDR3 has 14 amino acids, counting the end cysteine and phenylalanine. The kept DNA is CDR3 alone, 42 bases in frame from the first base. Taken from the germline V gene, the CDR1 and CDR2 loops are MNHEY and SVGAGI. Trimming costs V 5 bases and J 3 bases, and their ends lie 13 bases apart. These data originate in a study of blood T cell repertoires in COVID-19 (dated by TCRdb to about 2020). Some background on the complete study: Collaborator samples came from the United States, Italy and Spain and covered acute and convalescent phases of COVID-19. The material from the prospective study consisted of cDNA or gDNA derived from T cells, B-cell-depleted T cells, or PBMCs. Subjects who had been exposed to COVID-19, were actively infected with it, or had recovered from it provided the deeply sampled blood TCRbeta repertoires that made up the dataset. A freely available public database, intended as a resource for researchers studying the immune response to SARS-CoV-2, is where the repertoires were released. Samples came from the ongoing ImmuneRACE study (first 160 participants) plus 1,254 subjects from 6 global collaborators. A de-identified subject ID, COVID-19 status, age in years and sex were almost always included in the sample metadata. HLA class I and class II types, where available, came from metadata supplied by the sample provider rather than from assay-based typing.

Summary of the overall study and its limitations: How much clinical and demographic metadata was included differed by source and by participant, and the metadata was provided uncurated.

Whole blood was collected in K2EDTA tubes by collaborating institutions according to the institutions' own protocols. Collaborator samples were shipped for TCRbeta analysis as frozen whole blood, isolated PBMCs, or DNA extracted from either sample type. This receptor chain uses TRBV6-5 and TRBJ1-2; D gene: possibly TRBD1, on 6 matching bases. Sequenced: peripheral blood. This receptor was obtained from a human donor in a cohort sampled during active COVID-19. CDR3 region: CASSSLGGDYGYTF. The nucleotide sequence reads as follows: TGTGCCAGCAGTAGCTTAGGGGGGGACTATGGCTACACCTTC.